This T cell receptor (beta chain) was profiled in a study of T cells in localized non-small cell lung cancer. About this clone: Its antigen is currently unknown.

Study findings and constraints: A median of approximately 60 of the top 100 tumor clones appeared in adjacent lung, which was paired and uninvolved. Sequence data derive from only one tumor region, so heterogeneity remains possible.

Data came from immunoSEQ multiplex PCR; TCRdb stores just in-frame clones and leaves some out. The sample lists 35,000 to 45,000 clones; about nine tenths were seen once. The receptor's source is an older female donor with stage I squamous cell lung carcinoma. Sequenced here: peripheral blood, sampled before any cancer treatment.

The CDR3 region is CASSYRRGGPNQETQYF. The CDR3 region has the DNA TGTGCCAGCAGTTATAGGCGGGGAGGGCCGAACCAAGAGACCCAGTACTTC. The chain recombines TRBV25-1 with TRBJ2-5; TRBD2 matches 7 bases. J gave up 0 bases and V 5 bases, and 12 bases lay outside the gene matches. The CDR3 has 17 amino acids. Per germline, CDR1 MGHDK and CDR2 SYGVNS.